The rows below give T cell receptor beta chains drawn from one sample of a study of cytomegalovirus exposure and HLA in healthy donors. Data came from immunoSEQ multiplex PCR; TCRdb stores just in-frame clones and leaves some out. Of about 130,000 clones in the sample, about 74% were seen once. The sample taken for sequencing was PBMCs. The receptors originated from a man aged 18 to 30 in good health and CMV-seropositive. CDR3s include the opening cysteine and the closing phenylalanine or tryptophan. A D gene is named only where the DNA matches it firmly. A clone size is listed for some rows: how often the clone was seen (once, few, many), or a class if it is expanded.

j_call: TRBJ2-7
d_call: .
clone_size: .
v_call: TRBV28
cdr3_nt: TGTGCCAGCACCACTTATCGAGGGACTCTCCCCGGCGCAGGGGAGCAGTACTTC
cdr3_aa: CASTTYRGTLPGAGEQYF

j_call: TRBJ1-6
d_call: .
clone_size: .
v_call: TRBV4-1
cdr3_nt: TGCGCCAGCAGCCAAGGGCCCTCCGGGAACTATAATTCACCCCTCCACTTT
cdr3_aa: CASSQGPSGNYNSPLHF

j_call: TRBJ2-3
d_call: .
clone_size: .
v_call: TRBV14
cdr3_nt: TGTGCCAGCAGCCAAGTAGAGAAACTAGCTGTATATACGCAGTATTTT
cdr3_aa: CASSQVEKLAVYTQYF

j_call: TRBJ1-5
d_call: .
clone_size: few
v_call: TRBV2
cdr3_nt: TGTGCCAGCGGCTTGGGGCCGGGGGATCAGCCCCAGCATTTT
cdr3_aa: CASGLGPGDQPQHF

j_call: TRBJ1-4
d_call: .
clone_size: .
v_call: TRBV7-8
cdr3_nt: TGTGCCAGCAGCTTACACCGCCGGCGGGGAGCAACTAATGAAAAACTGTTTTTT
cdr3_aa: CASSLHRRRGATNEKLFF

j_call: TRBJ2-2
d_call: .
clone_size: few
v_call: TRBV7-6
cdr3_nt: TGTGCCAGCAGCTCCCTGGTAGCGGCGGTAGTAGGCACCGGGGAGCTGTTTTTT
cdr3_aa: CASSSLVAAVVGTGELFF

j_call: TRBJ1-5
d_call: .
clone_size: once
v_call: TRBV19
cdr3_nt: TGTGCCAGTAGTATAAGAGTCTCGGGTCAGCCCCAGCATTTT
cdr3_aa: CASSIRVSGQPQHF

j_call: TRBJ2-7
d_call: TRBD1
clone_size: .
v_call: TRBV30
cdr3_nt: TGTGCCTGGGGATTTGGGACAGGGGTCTACGAGCAGTACTTC
cdr3_aa: CAWGFGTGVYEQYF

j_call: TRBJ1-2
d_call: TRBD1
clone_size: .
v_call: TRBV7-2
cdr3_nt: TGTGCCAGCAGCCCCCGACAGGGTTCTTCCTATGGCTACACCTTC
cdr3_aa: CASSPRQGSSYGYTF

j_call: TRBJ1-2
d_call: TRBD1
clone_size: .
v_call: TRBV6-5
cdr3_nt: TGTGCCAGCAGTTTCCCGGACAGGGGGCTGTATGGCTACACCTTC
cdr3_aa: CASSFPDRGLYGYTF

j_call: TRBJ1-5
d_call: TRBD1
clone_size: .
v_call: TRBV19
cdr3_nt: TGTGCCAGTAGTAGGGACAGCTATAGCAATCGGCCCCAGCATTTT
cdr3_aa: CASSRDSYSNRPQHF

j_call: TRBJ2-7
d_call: .
clone_size: .
v_call: TRBV5-8
cdr3_nt: TGTGCCAGCAGCTTGTACCCGGGCTACGAGCAGTACTTC
cdr3_aa: CASSLYPGYEQYF

j_call: TRBJ2-3
d_call: .
clone_size: .
v_call: TRBV4-3
cdr3_nt: TGCGCCAGCAGCCAAGAGGGCATCGCAGATACGCAGTATTTT
cdr3_aa: CASSQEGIADTQYF

j_call: TRBJ2-2
d_call: .
clone_size: once
v_call: TRBV6-5
cdr3_nt: TGTGCCAGCACCCAAATACAGGGATGGGCCGGGGAGCTGTTTTTT
cdr3_aa: CASTQIQGWAGELFF

j_call: TRBJ2-5
d_call: TRBD1
clone_size: .
v_call: TRBV19
cdr3_nt: TGTGCCAGTAGTACGATGGGGACAGGGAGAGAGACCCAGTACTTC
cdr3_aa: CASSTMGTGRETQYF

j_call: TRBJ1-1
d_call: TRBD1
clone_size: once
v_call: TRBV11-1
cdr3_nt: TGTGCCAGCAGCCCAACAGGACAGGGTGGGACTGAAGCTTTCTTT
cdr3_aa: CASSPTGQGGTEAFF

j_call: TRBJ1-1
d_call: .
clone_size: .
v_call: TRBV19
cdr3_nt: TGTGCCAGTAGTAGGGGGCAGGGAGTGCGGGCTTTCTTT
cdr3_aa: CASSRGQGVRAFF

j_call: TRBJ2-1
d_call: .
clone_size: .
v_call: TRBV30
cdr3_nt: TGTGCCTGGAGTGCGGTCCATGAGCAGTTCTTC
cdr3_aa: CAWSAVHEQFF

j_call: TRBJ2-7
d_call: TRBD2
clone_size: .
v_call: TRBV4-3
cdr3_nt: TGCGCCAGCAGCCAAAAACTCCTCGGACTAGCGGACTACGAGCAGTACTTC
cdr3_aa: CASSQKLLGLADYEQYF

j_call: TRBJ2-7
d_call: TRBD2
clone_size: .
v_call: TRBV5-6
cdr3_nt: TGTGCCAGCAGCTTGGGGACTAGCGGGACGCTGGGCGAGCAGTACTTC
cdr3_aa: CASSLGTSGTLGEQYF

j_call: TRBJ1-1
d_call: TRBD1
clone_size: once
v_call: TRBV5-1
cdr3_nt: TGCGCCAGCAGCGGCGGACCGGGACAGGGTGAAGCTTTCTTT
cdr3_aa: CASSGGPGQGEAFF

j_call: TRBJ2-1
d_call: TRBD2
clone_size: .
v_call: TRBV11-3
cdr3_nt: TGTGCCAGCAGCTCGGGACTAGCGGGCAATGAGCAGTTCTTC
cdr3_aa: CASSSGLAGNEQFF

j_call: TRBJ2-5
d_call: TRBD1
clone_size: .
v_call: TRBV19
cdr3_nt: TGTGCCAGTAGTACCTGGGACAGCCTGGACGGGGAGACCCAGTACTTC
cdr3_aa: CASSTWDSLDGETQYF

j_call: TRBJ2-7
d_call: .
clone_size: .
v_call: TRBV21-1
cdr3_nt: TGTGCCAGCAGCAAAGGGACAGGGGGGAGCTTC
cdr3_aa: CASSKGTGGSF

j_call: TRBJ2-1
d_call: TRBD2
clone_size: .
v_call: TRBV14
cdr3_nt: TGTGCCAGCAGCCAACTAGCGGGAGGAGGTAATGAGCAGTTCTTC
cdr3_aa: CASSQLAGGGNEQFF

j_call: TRBJ1-5
d_call: .
clone_size: .
v_call: TRBV4-2
cdr3_nt: TGTGCCAGCAGCCAACAGGGTCCCAATCAGCCCCAGCATTTT
cdr3_aa: CASSQQGPNQPQHF

j_call: TRBJ2-3
d_call: .
clone_size: once
v_call: TRBV5-4
cdr3_nt: TGTGCCAGCAGCTTGGACGGGGGGCGGACAGATACGCAGTATTTT
cdr3_aa: CASSLDGGRTDTQYF

j_call: TRBJ2-5
d_call: TRBD1
clone_size: .
v_call: TRBV30
cdr3_nt: TGTGCCTGGAGTCGGGACAGACAAGAGACCCAGTACTTC
cdr3_aa: CAWSRDRQETQYF

j_call: TRBJ2-5
d_call: .
clone_size: .
v_call: TRBV10-1
cdr3_nt: TGCGCCAGCAGTGAGACCGCCAGGGGGACCCAGTACTTC
cdr3_aa: CASSETARGTQYF

j_call: TRBJ2-3
d_call: TRBD2
clone_size: .
v_call: TRBV19
cdr3_nt: TGTGCCAGTAGTATGTTAGCGGGGGGCCTCACGAATACGCAGTATTTT
cdr3_aa: CASSMLAGGLTNTQYF

j_call: TRBJ2-7
d_call: TRBD2
clone_size: .
v_call: TRBV11-1
cdr3_nt: TGTGCCAGCAGCTCACTAGCGGGAAATACCTACGAGCAGTACTTC
cdr3_aa: CASSSLAGNTYEQYF

j_call: TRBJ1-1
d_call: .
clone_size: .
v_call: TRBV19
cdr3_nt: TGTGCCAGTAGTATAAGGGTGGGGGCCACTGAAGCTTTCTTT
cdr3_aa: CASSIRVGATEAFF

j_call: TRBJ2-1
d_call: TRBD2
clone_size: .
v_call: TRBV7-2
cdr3_nt: TGTGCCAGCACCACCGGGACTAGTTCCTACAATGAGCAGTTCTTC
cdr3_aa: CASTTGTSSYNEQFF

j_call: TRBJ2-3
d_call: TRBD2
clone_size: .
v_call: TRBV28
cdr3_nt: TGTGCCAGCAGGGGGGCCGGAGGGACTAGCGGGGGAAATACGCAGTATTTT
cdr3_aa: CASRGAGGTSGGNTQYF

j_call: TRBJ2-3
d_call: .
clone_size: .
v_call: TRBV6-5
cdr3_nt: TGTGCCAGCAGCCCTGGGCAGGGCGGCACAGATACGCAGTATTTT
cdr3_aa: CASSPGQGGTDTQYF

j_call: TRBJ2-7
d_call: .
clone_size: few
v_call: TRBV18
cdr3_nt: TGTGCCAGCTCCCTCCAACCCGAGGGCTCCTACGAGCAGTACTTC
cdr3_aa: CASSLQPEGSYEQYF

j_call: TRBJ2-7
d_call: .
clone_size: .
v_call: TRBV6-4
cdr3_nt: TGTGCCAGCAGTGACCCTGGCGGGCCCCTCACCCCCGAGCAGTACTTC
cdr3_aa: CASSDPGGPLTPEQYF

j_call: TRBJ2-2
d_call: TRBD1
clone_size: .
v_call: TRBV5-1
cdr3_nt: TGCGCCAGCAGCTTGGTTGGACAGGGGGCCGGGGAGCTGTTTTTT
cdr3_aa: CASSLVGQGAGELFF

j_call: TRBJ1-1
d_call: .
clone_size: .
v_call: TRBV7-8
cdr3_nt: TGTGCCAGCAGCCCCGTGCCAGGGACTGAAGCTTTCTTT
cdr3_aa: CASSPVPGTEAFF

j_call: TRBJ2-1
d_call: TRBD1
clone_size: .
v_call: TRBV7-9
cdr3_nt: TGTGCCAGCAGCCCAACCGGGACAGGGCCGTTCTTC
cdr3_aa: CASSPTGTGPFF

j_call: TRBJ1-1
d_call: .
clone_size: .
v_call: TRBV5-1
cdr3_nt: TGCGCCAGCAGCAATAATCCCGGGACACCGAACACTGAAGCTTTCTTT
cdr3_aa: CASSNNPGTPNTEAFF

j_call: TRBJ2-2
d_call: TRBD2
clone_size: .
v_call: TRBV28
cdr3_nt: TGTGCCAGCAGTTCTGGACTAGCGGGGAACACCGGGGAGCTGTTTTTT
cdr3_aa: CASSSGLAGNTGELFF

j_call: TRBJ1-1
d_call: .
clone_size: .
v_call: TRBV5-1
cdr3_nt: TGCGCCAGCAGCAGAGGACAGCCGAACACTGAAGCTTTCTTT
cdr3_aa: CASSRGQPNTEAFF

j_call: TRBJ1-2
d_call: TRBD1
clone_size: .
v_call: TRBV9
cdr3_nt: TGTGCCAGCAGCGTAGAAGGGGGCCTTGGCTATGGCTACACCTTC
cdr3_aa: CASSVEGGLGYGYTF